Listed below are T cell receptor beta chains from one sample, sequenced in a study of T cells in tumors after PD-1 blockade. The table came from immunoSEQ multiplex PCR; TCRdb's copy has only in-frame clones and leaves some out. The top ten clones hold 15% to 20% of a sample with approximately 46,000 clones, 75% to 85% of them seen once. Sequences were derived from PBMCs, sampled before anti-PD-1 treatment. All receptors derive from a human donor with basal cell carcinoma. Both conserved end residues are part of each CDR3. D genes are given only for firm matches. The size of a clone is reported for some rows only, either as once, few or many, or as a class for expanded clones.

CDR3nt	CDR3aa	d_gene	v_gene	j_gene	abundance
TGTGCCAGCAGTTCGGGACTCGGCACAGATACGCAGTATTTT	CASSSGLGTDTQYF	.	TRBV28	TRBJ2-3	.
TGTGCCAGCAGTTTTGGTTTGGTAGATACGCAGTATTTT	CASSFGLVDTQYF	.	TRBV12-3/TRBV12-4	TRBJ2-3	.
TGTGCCAGCAGCCAAGCGGCCAGGGGGTATGGTCAGCCCCAGCATTTT	CASSQAARGYGQPQHF	TRBD1	TRBV3-1/TRBV3-2	TRBJ1-5	few
TGCAGCGTTGAAGAGGGGGCAGGCTATGGCTACACCTTC	CSVEEGAGYGYTF	.	TRBV29-1	TRBJ1-2	.
TGTGCCAGCAGCTTGGATCCCGGTCCGAACACCGGGGAGCTGTTTTTT	CASSLDPGPNTGELFF	.	TRBV5-4	TRBJ2-2	.
TGTGCCAGCAGTTTGACAGAAAAGGCCTACGAGCAGTACTTC	CASSLTEKAYEQYF	.	TRBV28	TRBJ2-7	.
TGTGCCAGCAGTGTAACAAGCTATGGCTACACCTTC	CASSVTSYGYTF	.	TRBV28	TRBJ1-2	.
TGCGCCAGCAGCCCGGGCGCGGGGGTCACTCAAGAGACCCAGTACTTC	CASSPGAGVTQETQYF	TRBD2	TRBV10-2	TRBJ2-5	.
TGTGCCAGCAGTTACTCGTTCACGAGTAACTATGGCTACACCTTC	CASSYSFTSNYGYTF	.	TRBV6-5	TRBJ1-2	.
TGTGCCAGCAGCAGTACAGGGGGCGAGGTTAATGAAAAACTGTTTTTT	CASSSTGGEVNEKLFF	TRBD1	TRBV5-5	TRBJ1-4	.
TGTGCCAGTAAGGGGCGGCAGGCCTCGAACACCGGGGAGCTGTTTTTT	CASKGRQASNTGELFF	.	TRBV19	TRBJ2-2	.
TGTGCCAGCAGCTTTTTGGGGGGGTGGTTGGAGACCCAGTACTTC	CASSFLGGWLETQYF	TRBD2	TRBV7-3	TRBJ2-5	.
TGCGCCAGCAGCTTGATGAGCAATCAGCCCCAGCATTTT	CASSLMSNQPQHF	.	TRBV5-1	TRBJ1-5	.
TGTGCCTGGATTTGGGGGGGGCACGCTAGCGGCTACACCTTC	CAWIWGGHASGYTF	.	TRBV30	TRBJ1-2	.
TGTGCCAGCAGCCAAGGGACTAGCGCGAGTGGCACAGATACGCAGTATTTT	CASSQGTSASGTDTQYF	TRBD2	TRBV3-1/TRBV3-2	TRBJ2-3	.
TGTGCCAGCAGTGAGGGGGGGGCTAGGGAAAAACTGTTTTTT	CASSEGGAREKLFF	.	TRBV6-1	TRBJ1-4	.
TGCGCCAGCAGGGTGGGGGTCAGTGAAGCTTTCTTT	CASRVGVSEAFF	.	TRBV5-1	TRBJ1-1	.
TGTGCCAGCAGCTTGGAAAGGCGGCAGGGGCCGCGGTTCTTC	CASSLERRQGPRFF	.	TRBV5-6	TRBJ2-1	.